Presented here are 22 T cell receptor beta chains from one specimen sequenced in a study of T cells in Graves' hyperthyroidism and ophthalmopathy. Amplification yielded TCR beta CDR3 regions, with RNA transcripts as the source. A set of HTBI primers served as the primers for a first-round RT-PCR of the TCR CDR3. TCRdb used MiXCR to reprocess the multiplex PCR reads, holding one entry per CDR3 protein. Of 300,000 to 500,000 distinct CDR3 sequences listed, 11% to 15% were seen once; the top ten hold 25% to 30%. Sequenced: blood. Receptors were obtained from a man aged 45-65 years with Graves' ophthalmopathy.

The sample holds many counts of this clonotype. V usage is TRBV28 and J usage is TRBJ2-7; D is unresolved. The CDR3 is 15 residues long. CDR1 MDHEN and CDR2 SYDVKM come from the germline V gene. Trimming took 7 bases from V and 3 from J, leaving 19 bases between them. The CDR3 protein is CASTEGAAWGYEQYF. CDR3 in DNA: TGTGCCAGCACCGAAGGCGCCGCATGGGGCTACGAGCAGTACTTC.

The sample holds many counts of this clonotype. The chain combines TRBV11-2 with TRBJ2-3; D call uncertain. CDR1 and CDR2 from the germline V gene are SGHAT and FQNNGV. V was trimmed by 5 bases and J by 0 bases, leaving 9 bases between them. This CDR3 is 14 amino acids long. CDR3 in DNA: TGTGCCAGCAGCCCCGTCGTCAGCACAGATACGCAGTATTTT. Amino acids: CASSPVVSTDTQYF.

The CDR3 protein is CAISASGTSLNIQYF. CDR3 bases: TGTGCCATCAGTGCGTCCGGGACTAGCCTAAACATTCAGTACTTC. The chain carries TRBV10-3 and TRBJ2-4; 9 bases are shared with TRBD2. Looked up from germline, CDR1 is ENHRY and CDR2 is SYGVKD. The CDR3 has 15 residues. V was pared by 4 bases and J by 6 bases, with 7 bases of the junction left unmatched.

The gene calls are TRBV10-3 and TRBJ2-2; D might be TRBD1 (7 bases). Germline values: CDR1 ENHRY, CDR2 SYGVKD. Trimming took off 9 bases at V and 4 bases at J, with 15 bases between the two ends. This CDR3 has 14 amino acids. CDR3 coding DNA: TGTGCCATGGGAAGACAGGGACTCACCGGGGAGCTGTTTTTT. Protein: CAMGRQGLTGELFF.

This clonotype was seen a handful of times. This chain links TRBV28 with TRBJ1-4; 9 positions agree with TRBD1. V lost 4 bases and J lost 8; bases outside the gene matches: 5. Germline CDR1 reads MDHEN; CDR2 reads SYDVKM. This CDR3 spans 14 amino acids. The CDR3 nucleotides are TGTGCCAGCAGTTCAGGACAGGGGAAAGAAAAACTGTTTTTT. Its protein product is CASSSGQGKEKLFF.

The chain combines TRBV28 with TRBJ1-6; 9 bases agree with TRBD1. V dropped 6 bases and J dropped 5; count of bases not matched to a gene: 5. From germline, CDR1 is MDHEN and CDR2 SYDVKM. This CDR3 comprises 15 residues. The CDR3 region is CASRDRTGDNSPLHF. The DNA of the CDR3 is TGTGCCAGCAGAGATCGGACAGGGGATAATTCACCCCTCCACTTT.

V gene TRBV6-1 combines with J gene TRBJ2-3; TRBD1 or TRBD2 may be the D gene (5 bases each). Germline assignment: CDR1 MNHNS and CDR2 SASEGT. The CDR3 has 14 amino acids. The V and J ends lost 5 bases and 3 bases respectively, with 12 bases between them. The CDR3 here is CASSRKWGTDTQYF. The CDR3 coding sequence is TGTGCCAGCAGTCGGAAGTGGGGGACAGATACGCAGTATTTT.

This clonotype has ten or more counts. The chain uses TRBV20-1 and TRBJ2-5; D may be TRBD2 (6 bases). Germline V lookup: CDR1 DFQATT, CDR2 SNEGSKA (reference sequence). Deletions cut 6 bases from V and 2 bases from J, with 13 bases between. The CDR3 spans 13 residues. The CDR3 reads CSARRLDQETQYF. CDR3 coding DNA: TGCAGTGCCCGCCGACTAGATCAAGAGACCCAGTACTTC.

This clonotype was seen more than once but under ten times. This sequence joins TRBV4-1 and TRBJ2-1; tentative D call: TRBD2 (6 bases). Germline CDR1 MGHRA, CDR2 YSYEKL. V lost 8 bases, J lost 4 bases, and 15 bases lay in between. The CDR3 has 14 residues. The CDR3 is CASGKLADYNEQFF. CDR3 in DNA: TGCGCCAGCGGTAAACTAGCTGATTACAATGAGCAGTTCTTC.

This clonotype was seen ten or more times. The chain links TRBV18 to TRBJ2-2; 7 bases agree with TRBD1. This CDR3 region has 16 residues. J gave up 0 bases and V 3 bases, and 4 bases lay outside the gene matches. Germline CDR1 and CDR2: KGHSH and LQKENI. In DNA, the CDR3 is TGTGCCAGCTCACCGTTAGGGGGCCCGAACACCGGGGAGCTGTTTTTT. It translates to CASSPLGGPNTGELFF.

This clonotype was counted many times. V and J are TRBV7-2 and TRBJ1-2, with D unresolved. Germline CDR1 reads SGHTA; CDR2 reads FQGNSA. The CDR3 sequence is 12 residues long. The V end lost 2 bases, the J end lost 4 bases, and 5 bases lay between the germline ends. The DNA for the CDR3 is TGTGCCAGCAGCTTATACCCCTATGGCTACACCTTC. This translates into CASSLYPYGYTF.

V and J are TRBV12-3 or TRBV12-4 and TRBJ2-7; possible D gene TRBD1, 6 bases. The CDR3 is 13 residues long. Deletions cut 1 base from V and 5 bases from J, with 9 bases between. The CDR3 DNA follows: TGTGCCAGCAGTTTAGTACAGGGCCACGAGCAGTACTTC. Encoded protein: CASSLVQGHEQYF.

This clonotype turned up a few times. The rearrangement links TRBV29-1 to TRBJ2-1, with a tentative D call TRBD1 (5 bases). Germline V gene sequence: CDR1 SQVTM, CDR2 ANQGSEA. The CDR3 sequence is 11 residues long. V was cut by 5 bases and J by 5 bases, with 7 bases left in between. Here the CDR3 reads CSVSRDNEQFF. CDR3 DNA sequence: TGCAGCGTTAGCAGGGACAATGAGCAGTTCTTC.

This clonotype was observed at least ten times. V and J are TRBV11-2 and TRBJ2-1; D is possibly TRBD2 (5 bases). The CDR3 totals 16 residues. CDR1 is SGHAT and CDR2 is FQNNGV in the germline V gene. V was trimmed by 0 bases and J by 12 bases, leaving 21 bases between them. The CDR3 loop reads CASSLERLATASTQFF. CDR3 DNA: TGTGCCAGCAGCTTAGAAAGGCTAGCAACCGCTTCCACGCAGTTCTTC.

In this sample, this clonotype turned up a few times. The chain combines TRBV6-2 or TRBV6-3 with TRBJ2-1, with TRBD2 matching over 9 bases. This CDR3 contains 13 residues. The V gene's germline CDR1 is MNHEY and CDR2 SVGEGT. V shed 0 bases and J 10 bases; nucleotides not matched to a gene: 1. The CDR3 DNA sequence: TGTGCCAGCAGTTACTCGGCGGGAGGGGAGCAGTTCTTC. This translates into CASSYSAGGEQFF.

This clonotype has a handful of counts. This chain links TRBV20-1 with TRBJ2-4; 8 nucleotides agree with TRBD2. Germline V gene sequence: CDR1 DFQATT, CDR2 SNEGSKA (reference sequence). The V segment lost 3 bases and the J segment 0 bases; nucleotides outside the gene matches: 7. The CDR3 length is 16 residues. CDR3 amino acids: CSASSGGRQAKNIQYF. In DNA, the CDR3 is TGCAGTGCTAGTAGTGGCGGGAGGCAAGCCAAAAACATTCAGTACTTC.

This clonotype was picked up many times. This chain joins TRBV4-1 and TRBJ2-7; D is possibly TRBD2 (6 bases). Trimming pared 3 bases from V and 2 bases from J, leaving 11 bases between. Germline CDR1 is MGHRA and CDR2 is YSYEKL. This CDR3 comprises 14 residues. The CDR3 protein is CASSQAGQTYEQYF. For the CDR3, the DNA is TGCGCCAGCAGCCAGGCGGGGCAGACCTACGAGCAGTACTTC.

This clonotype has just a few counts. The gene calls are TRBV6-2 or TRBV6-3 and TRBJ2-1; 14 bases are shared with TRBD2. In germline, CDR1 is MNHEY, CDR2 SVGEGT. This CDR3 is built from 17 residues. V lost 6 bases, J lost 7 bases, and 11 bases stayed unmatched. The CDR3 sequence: CASSLGLAGVRVNEQFF. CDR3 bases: TGTGCCAGCAGCTTGGGACTAGCGGGAGTAAGAGTAAATGAGCAGTTCTTC.

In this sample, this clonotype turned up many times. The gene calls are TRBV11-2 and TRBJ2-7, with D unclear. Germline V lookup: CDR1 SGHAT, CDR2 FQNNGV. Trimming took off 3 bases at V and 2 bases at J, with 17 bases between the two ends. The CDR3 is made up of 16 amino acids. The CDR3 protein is CASSLIVGLSAYEQYF. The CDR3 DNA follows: TGTGCCAGCAGCTTGATCGTCGGCCTGTCCGCCTACGAGCAGTACTTC. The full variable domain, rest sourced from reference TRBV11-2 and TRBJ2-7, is EAGVAQSPRYKIIEKRQSVAFWCNPISGHATLYWYQQILGQGPKLLIQFQNNGVVDDSQLPKDRFSAERLKGVDSTLKIQPAKLEDSAVYLCASSLIVGLSAYEQYFGPGTRLTVT.

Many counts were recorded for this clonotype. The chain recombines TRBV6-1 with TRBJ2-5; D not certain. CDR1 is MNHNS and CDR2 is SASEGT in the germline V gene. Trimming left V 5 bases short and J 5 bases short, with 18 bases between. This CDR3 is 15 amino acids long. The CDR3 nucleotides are TGTGCCAGCAGTCCTGGCAGGCGCCCACCGGAGACCCAGTACTTC. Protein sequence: CASSPGRRPPETQYF.

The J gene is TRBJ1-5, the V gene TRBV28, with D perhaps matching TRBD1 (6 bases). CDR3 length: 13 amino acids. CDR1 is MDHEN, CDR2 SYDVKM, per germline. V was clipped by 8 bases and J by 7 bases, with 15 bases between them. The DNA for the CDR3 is TGTGCCAGCCCCGGGGGGCCTGGGCAGCCCCAGCATTTT. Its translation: CASPGGPGQPQHF.

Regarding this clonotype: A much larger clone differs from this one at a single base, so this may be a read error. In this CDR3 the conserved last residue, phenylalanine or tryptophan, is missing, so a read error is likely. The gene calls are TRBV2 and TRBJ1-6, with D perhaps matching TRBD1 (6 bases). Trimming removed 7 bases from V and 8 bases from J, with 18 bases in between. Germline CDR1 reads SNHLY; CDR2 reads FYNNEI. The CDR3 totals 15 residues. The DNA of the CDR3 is TGTGCCAGCAATCGGTTGGTGGGGGCGGATTCACCCCTCCACTCT. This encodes CASNRLVGADSPLHS.